This record looks at one T cell receptor (beta chain) sequence and its context. This clone's antigen is unknown. Base qualities are missing; no much larger clone stands one base away. This entry comes from a study of shared clonotypes between healthy human individuals (dated by TCRdb to about 2020). The study in broad terms: A couple of women and three men aged 18 to 49 years were included in the cohort. For each donor, CD4 naive and CD4 memory were each run on three plates, CD8 naive on two plates, and CD8 memory on one plate. The study deeply sequenced blood TCR repertoires of about 5 healthy adults to estimate repertoire size and the extent of clonotype sharing between individuals. Different laboratories and diverse techniques were used to prepare libraries and sequence TCR repertoires, to increase sequencing depth and limit assay-specific biases. Leukapheresis yielded between about 0.9 and 10 billion PBMCs per donor. The full study reports these points: Sampling was restricted to blood, and TCR repertoires in tissues likely differ from the TCR repertoires found in blood. Pairwise subsampling led to the expectation that sequencing depth would affect the degree of clonotype sharing among donors. Larger estimated clonotype richness was generally found for naive subsets than for memory subsets. Compared with non-shared clonotypes, the clonotypes found in all four sorted-subset donors had higher generation probabilities. The genetic and exposure-history diversity represented was limited by the small number of donors. Even with the large sequencing depth, rarefaction of the sorted-subset datasets indicated that sequencing was incomplete. About 5% of naive CD4, around 3.5% of naive CD8, around 2.3% of memory CD4, and approximately 0.4% of memory CD8 clonotypes were shared across several donors.

Donors were healthy HIV-negative adults with no recently reported acute infections or vaccinations. Only Caucasian adults living in Nashville, Tennessee, USA were represented among the donors. CD4+ T cells were enriched by magnetic negative selection, after which naive cells were positively selected on CD45RA and the negative fraction was taken as the memory subset. Blood was obtained by leukapheresis, after which PBMCs were separated by Ficoll-Histopaque density gradient centrifugation and cryopreserved in liquid nitrogen vapor phase. Analytical flow cytometry was used to check the purity and quantity of every magnetically sorted T cell population. Each sorted fraction had its genomic DNA isolated and then quantified by UV absorbance on a Nanodrop 2000c. As encoded in the germline V gene, CDR1 is SNHLY while CDR2 is FYNNEI. The CDR3 starts with the cysteine, ends with the phenylalanine, and has 15 residues. Only the CDR3 region is kept as DNA, spanning 45 bases read in frame from base 1. V ends up 4 bases short and J 5 bases short, with an unmatched junction base count of 7.

TCR CDR3 regions were amplified from genomic DNA by multiplex PCR using the deep immunoSEQ assay. Extracted genomic DNA from each cell subset was spread evenly across all wells of several immunoSEQ 96-well plates, with each plate serving as a replicate. For sorted subsets, each replicate PCR was loaded with around 200 ng genomic DNA, equivalent to 25,000 to 30,000 T cell genomes. The purified libraries were quantified using a Qubit 3.0 fluorometer, sized with a Bioanalyzer 2100, and then quantified again using the KAPA Library Quantification kit. Each immunoSEQ 96-well plate was sequenced on its own single-read 150-cycle Illumina NextSeq 550 flow cell. The study's processing was this. Because only junctional sequences without quality scores were contained in the immunoSEQ output, filtering matching that applied to full-length reads could not be performed. Sequences were annotated with PyIR, a Python wrapper for IgBLAST v1.9, using IMGT germline references to assign V/J genes and CDR3. Reads with weak V/J assignments (E-value above 1e-6), missing CDR3, stop codons, out-of-frame junctions, or ambiguous translated residues were removed. V3J clonotypes were defined as sequences sharing the same inferred V gene, J gene, and CDR3 amino acid sequence. The percentage overlap between two repertoires was calculated by dividing the number of shared unique clonotypes by the size of the smaller repertoire. Repertoire richness was assessed with RTK rarefaction, the Chao1 estimator, and Recon v2.1 estimates of unobserved clonotypes. Generation probabilities were computed with OLGA for all TCRbeta clonotypes obtained by the gDNA method from several donors. TCRdb stores this immuneACCESS table with in-frame sequences only. Part of the clones is absent; in the studies checked, under half of the shortfall reflects unresolved V genes, and no reason is known for the rest. The V and J calls and clone size are taken from that table; D and trimming were inferred from the DNA. The sample table records about 2.4 million clones; 93% of these occur just once. The ten largest account for roughly 0.39% of the sample.

This receptor chain uses TRBV2 and TRBJ1-5; TRBD1 lines up with 8 middle nucleotides. Sequences were obtained from naive CD4+ T cells from PBMCs. The cell subset or site tag for this specimen amounts to: CD45RA+ positively selected. The receptor was isolated from a man between 18 and 29 years old in good health. Some clones in this sample may be carry-over from other donors' samples. CDR3 loop: CASSGTAGGDQPQHF. The DNA sequence reads TGTGCCAGCAGTGGGACCGCAGGGGGCGATCAGCCCCAGCATTTT. Supplemented by the reference TRBV2 and TRBJ1-5 proteins around the CDR3, the complete variable domain is EPEVTQTPSHQVTQMGQEVILRCVPISNHLYFYWYRQILGQKVEFLVSFYNNEISEKSEIFDDQFSVERPDGSNFTLKIRSTKLEDSAMYFCASSGTAGGDQPQHFGDGTRLSIL.